This is a list of T cell receptor beta chains from one sample in a study of T cells expressing NK-cell markers. No DNA is given; TCRdb re-called the 5' RACE reads and lists each CDR3 protein once. The sample totals about 380,000 distinct CDR3 sequences. Sequences were obtained from blood T cells: a sorted CD56 or NKG2C T cell subset, CD4+ or CD8+ T cells, or bulk PBMC T cells (not recorded which). The receptors come from a man aged 18-75 years in good health. Each CDR3 is given with its conserved first and last residue. Fields, in order: J gene, V gene, CDR3 protein.

J: TRBJ1-1
V: TRBV30
CDR3: CAWSMGTQAFF

J: TRBJ2-5
V: TRBV7-8
CDR3: CASSLGLTSGGVKETQYF

J: TRBJ2-1
V: TRBV9
CDR3: CASSVSGRHITSSYNEQFF

J: TRBJ2-1
V: TRBV12-3/TRBV12-4
CDR3: CASSLALPAGAEQFF

J: TRBJ2-1
V: TRBV11-2
CDR3: CASSPRLAATYNEQFF

J: TRBJ2-7
V: TRBV6-1
CDR3: CASSRFPYEQYF

J: TRBJ2-4
V: TRBV19
CDR3: CASRANQENIQYF

J: TRBJ2-3
V: TRBV5-1
CDR3: CASSYRLAGGTDTQYF

J: TRBJ2-1
V: TRBV5-1
CDR3: CASSLGEGVRYEQFF

J: TRBJ2-6
V: TRBV6-5
CDR3: CASSSVPERAYGANVLTF

J: TRBJ2-7
V: TRBV20-1
CDR3: CSASAGTGYYDEQYF

J: TRBJ1-2
V: TRBV20-1
CDR3: CSARRGLDGYTF

J: TRBJ2-1
V: TRBV6-1
CDR3: CASTGGNLAGLYNEQFF

J: TRBJ2-3
V: TRBV7-2
CDR3: CASTLGTSADTQYF

J: TRBJ2-3
V: TRBV7-2
CDR3: CASSLMFGEADTQYF

J: TRBJ2-5
V: TRBV12-3/TRBV12-4
CDR3: CASKSGLAGGPGTQYF

J: TRBJ2-1
V: TRBV2
CDR3: CASRDSPNEQFF

J: TRBJ2-7
V: TRBV6-6
CDR3: CASSYGVSYEQYF

J: TRBJ1-1
V: TRBV15
CDR3: CATSRDKGRGGTEAFF

J: TRBJ2-7
V: TRBV5-1
CDR3: CASSLFGTGFPYEQYF

J: TRBJ1-5
V: TRBV2
CDR3: CASSEDRFQPQHF

J: TRBJ1-1
V: TRBV2
CDR3: CASSLDRFGAFF

J: TRBJ1-3
V: TRBV29-1
CDR3: CSVRNGQSGNTIYF

J: TRBJ1-1
V: TRBV12-3/TRBV12-4
CDR3: CASIGVSTEAFF

J: TRBJ1-2
V: TRBV2
CDR3: CASRKVNFAYGYTF

J: TRBJ1-1
V: TRBV4-2
CDR3: CASSQQRLNTEAFF

J: TRBJ1-4
V: TRBV11-2
CDR3: CASSLQGSANEKLFF

J: TRBJ2-5
V: TRBV5-1
CDR3: CASSLVGPKGETQYF

J: TRBJ2-3
V: TRBV4-1
CDR3: CASSLPGQGAFNDTQYF

J: TRBJ1-2
V: TRBV5-5
CDR3: CASSLVSWNFGYTF

J: TRBJ2-7
V: TRBV20-1
CDR3: CSAPRDGAYEQYF

J: TRBJ2-5
V: TRBV10-3
CDR3: CAISETSGGEETQYF

J: TRBJ2-5
V: TRBV2
CDR3: CASGGGASGQETQYF

J: TRBJ2-5
V: TRBV4-2
CDR3: CASSQDSAGDRQETQYF

J: TRBJ1-2
V: TRBV24-1
CDR3: CATSDPRDTASSGYTF

J: TRBJ2-3
V: TRBV4-2
CDR3: CASSQVAGGREDTQYF

J: TRBJ2-1
V: TRBV20-1
CDR3: CSAPPRYSARDEQFF

J: TRBJ2-3
V: TRBV2
CDR3: CATDPGTAGGDTQYF

J: TRBJ1-6
V: TRBV12-3/TRBV12-4
CDR3: CASSFDLGVSPLHF

J: TRBJ1-4
V: TRBV20-1
CDR3: CSASPGGGEGKLFF

J: TRBJ1-1
V: TRBV7-2
CDR3: CASSGKTGLNTEAFF

J: TRBJ1-5
V: TRBV15
CDR3: CATSREFSVRGGNQPQHF

J: TRBJ2-4
V: TRBV5-1
CDR3: CASSLGTAKNIQYF

J: TRBJ2-3
V: TRBV11-2
CDR3: CASSTIPPGGGAGDTQYF

J: TRBJ2-5
V: TRBV29-1
CDR3: CSVSTSGRETQYF

J: TRBJ2-3
V: TRBV18
CDR3: CASSPYTLSDTDTQYF

J: TRBJ2-2
V: TRBV5-1
CDR3: CASTRGLNTGELFF